A selection of T cell receptor beta chains follows, all from one sample in a study of T cells in Graves' hyperthyroidism and ophthalmopathy. One entry per CDR3 protein, called by TCRdb with MiXCR from the multiplex PCR reads. This table holds more than 500,000 distinct CDR3 sequences, 15% to 20% found once. The sequenced sample consisted of blood. Receptors were obtained from a woman aged 25 to 39 with Graves' ophthalmopathy. Both conserved end residues are part of each CDR3. A D gene is named only where the DNA matches it firmly. The listing skips clone size in some rows; elsewhere it reads once, few, many or a size class.

clone_size	v_call	d_call	cdr3_length	j_call	cdr3_nt	cdr3_aa
many	TRBV11-2	TRBD1	15	TRBJ1-6	TGTGCCAGCAGCTGGGACAGGGGGCAGGGTTCACCCCTCCACTTT	CASSWDRGQGSPLHF
NA	TRBV10-3	TRBD2	17	TRBJ2-3	TGTGCCATCAGTGCACTAGCGGGAGTAGGTGTGGCAGATACGCAGTATTTT	CAISALAGVGVADTQYF
NA	TRBV2	NA	12	TRBJ2-7	TGTGCCAGCAGTGAAGTCCCTCGGGGGCAGTACTTC	CASSEVPRGQYF
NA	TRBV19	NA	14	TRBJ2-4	TGTGCCAGTAGCCAAGGGGTAGCCAAAAACATTCAGTACTTC	CASSQGVAKNIQYF
NA	TRBV4-1	NA	17	TRBJ2-3	TGCGCCAGCAGCCCCCCGTTCGGGGAGGAGTCCACAGATACGCAGTATTTT	CASSPPFGEESTDTQYF
many	TRBV12-3/TRBV12-4	NA	14	TRBJ2-3	TGTGCCATCTGCTGGGAGTCTAGCACAGATACGCAGTATTTT	CAICWESSTDTQYF
NA	TRBV6-1	NA	12	TRBJ2-7	TGTGCCAGCAGTGAAGGGGGGAGCGAGCAGTACTTC	CASSEGGSEQYF
many	TRBV11-2	NA	14	TRBJ2-1	TGTGCCAGCAACTATGGCGGGGCGAGGAATGAGCAGTTCTTC	CASNYGGARNEQFF
many	TRBV2	NA	16	TRBJ1-3	TGTGCCAGCAGGGCCGACAGCGCACTCTCTGGAAACACCATATATTTT	CASRADSALSGNTIYF
NA	TRBV13	TRBD2	14	TRBJ2-1	TGTGCCAGCAGCCCATCGGGACTAGCAAATGAGCAGTTCTTC	CASSPSGLANEQFF
NA	TRBV19	TRBD1	15	TRBJ1-1	TGTGCCAGTAGTATCCTTCAGACAGGGAGGACTGAAGCTTTCTTT	CASSILQTGRTEAFF
few	TRBV27	TRBD2	16	TRBJ2-1	TGTGCCAGCAGTTTATCGAGCCTAGCGGCCTACAATGAGCAGTTCTTC	CASSLSSLAAYNEQFF
many	TRBV18	NA	14	TRBJ1-1	TGTGCCAGCTCACCACCAGCAGGGCGGACTGAAGCTTTCTTT	CASSPPAGRTEAFF
NA	TRBV11-1	TRBD2	15	TRBJ2-2	TGTGCCAGCAGCTCGGAGCGGGAGTTTCCCGGGGAGCTGTTTTTT	CASSSEREFPGELFF
few	TRBV20-1	TRBD2	16	TRBJ2-7	TGCAGTGCTAGTACTAGCGGGAGGGCCTTAATCTACGAGCAGTACTTC	CSASTSGRALIYEQYF
many	TRBV2	NA	11	TRBJ2-5	TGTGCCAGCCAGCAAGAAGAGACCCAGTACTTC	CASQQEETQYF
NA	TRBV7-8	TRBD2	17	TRBJ2-1	TGTGCCAGCAGCTCTCACCCGGGAGCGGGACTTTACAATGAGCAGTTCTTC	CASSSHPGAGLYNEQFF
many	TRBV28	TRBD1	20	TRBJ2-7	TGTGCCAGCAGTTTATCCCTCGGGGGAGTCGGGACAGGGGACGCCTACGAGCAGTACTTC	CASSLSLGGVGTGDAYEQYF
few	TRBV7-3	NA	14	TRBJ2-6	TGTGCCAGCAGCTTACAGGGTGGGGCCAACGTCCTGACTTTC	CASSLQGGANVLTF
many	TRBV29-1	NA	13	TRBJ1-1	TGCAGCGTTGAAGACGGGCGCGAACCAGAAGCTTTCTTT	CSVEDGREPEAFF
many	TRBV7-2	NA	12	TRBJ2-7	TGTGCCAGCAGCTTTTTGCAGTACGAGCAGTACTTC	CASSFLQYEQYF
many	TRBV3-1	TRBD2	15	TRBJ2-5	TGTGCCAGCAGCCATATGACTAGCGGTTGGGAGACCCAGTACTTC	CASSHMTSGWETQYF
NA	TRBV9	NA	15	TRBJ1-6	TGTGCCAGCAGCGTAGTCGGGACCGGGAACTCACCCCTCCACTTT	CASSVVGTGNSPLHF
NA	TRBV7-9	TRBD1	16	TRBJ1-5	TGTGCCAGCAGCTTATGGGTTGGGACAGGGAATCAGCCCCAGCATTTT	CASSLWVGTGNQPQHF
NA	TRBV7-2	TRBD1	13	TRBJ1-2	TGTGCCAGCAGCCTATGGACAGGGGCGGGCTACACCTTC	CASSLWTGAGYTF
few	TRBV20-1	NA	13	TRBJ1-5	TGCAGTGCTAGAGAAGGATCGCATCAGCCCCAGCATTTT	CSAREGSHQPQHF
NA	TRBV7-2	NA	13	TRBJ2-3	TGTGCCAGCAGCTTAGACCAAGGGGGTACGCAGTATTTT	CASSLDQGGTQYF
many	TRBV7-2	TRBD1	15	TRBJ1-1	TGTGCCAGCAGCTTAGTAGGGACAGGGTCCACTGAAGCTTTCTTT	CASSLVGTGSTEAFF
NA	TRBV6-1	NA	15	TRBJ2-7	TGTGCCAGCAGTGTTGGAGGCAGGCCCTCCTACGAGCAGTACTTC	CASSVGGRPSYEQYF
few	TRBV24-1	NA	16	TRBJ2-2	TGTGCCACCAGTGACACGACTTTGGGGGCTGGCGGGGAGCTGTTTTTT	CATSDTTLGAGGELFF
many	TRBV2	NA	14	TRBJ2-7	TGTGCCAGCACCCTGAGCTTCATGACCTACGAGCAGTACTTC	CASTLSFMTYEQYF
many	TRBV7-9	NA	14	TRBJ2-5	TGTGCCAGCAGCTTGGCCTTGTACCAAGAGACCCAGTACTTC	CASSLALYQETQYF
many	TRBV30	NA	11	TRBJ2-3	TGTGCCTGGAAGCCCGAAGATACGCAGTATTTT	CAWKPEDTQYF
NA	TRBV2	NA	13	TRBJ1-5	TGTGCCAGCATCCGAGACAGTAATCAGCCCCAGCATTTT	CASIRDSNQPQHF
many	TRBV11-3	TRBD1	12	TRBJ2-1	TGTGCCAGCAGCCGGGACAGGGATGAGCAGTTCTTC	CASSRDRDEQFF
NA	TRBV7-2	NA	13	TRBJ2-3	TGTGCCAGCAGCATATATTCAATAGATACGCAGTATTTT	CASSIYSIDTQYF
NA	TRBV10-3	NA	13	TRBJ2-1	TGTGCCATCAGTGAGTCGAATCGCAATGAGCAGTTCTTC	CAISESNRNEQFF
NA	TRBV29-1	TRBD1	13	TRBJ1-2	TGCAGCGTTGACAGGGGGAATTTCTATGGCTACACCTTC	CSVDRGNFYGYTF
many	TRBV27	NA	16	TRBJ2-1	TGTGCCAGCAGTTTAATCCCCGCCCCTACCTACAATGAGCAGTTCTTC	CASSLIPAPTYNEQFF
many	TRBV6-2/TRBV6-3	NA	15	TRBJ2-7	TGTGCCAGCAGCAACATCCCACCCGCCTCCTACGAGCAGTACTTC	CASSNIPPASYEQYF
NA	TRBV7-2	TRBD2	15	TRBJ2-7	TGTGCCAGCAGCCCGAGGACTAGCGGGAGGGACGAGCAGTACTTC	CASSPRTSGRDEQYF
NA	TRBV30	NA	12	TRBJ2-3	TGTGCCTGGAGTGTACAGCAAGATACGCAGTATTTT	CAWSVQQDTQYF
NA	TRBV20-1	NA	13	TRBJ1-5	TGCAGTGCTAACAGCGGGGGCAATCAGCCCCAGCATTTT	CSANSGGNQPQHF
NA	TRBV9	TRBD1	15	TRBJ2-1	TGTGCCAGCAGCGTAGTCGGGACAGGGGCAAATGAGCAGTTCTTC	CASSVVGTGANEQFF
NA	TRBV6-4	NA	12	TRBJ1-2	TGTGCCAGCCGAGGTGGGAGCTATGGCTACACCTTC	CASRGGSYGYTF
NA	TRBV29-1	NA	10	TRBJ1-2	TGCAGCGCCATATCGCGAGGCTACACCTTC	CSAISRGYTF
many	TRBV7-2	NA	15	TRBJ2-3	TGTGCCAGCAGATACCGACTGACTGCCGGGGATACGCAGTATTTT	CASRYRLTAGDTQYF
many	TRBV5-1	NA	8	TRBJ2-7	TGCGCGGGGGGAGAGCAGTACTTC	CAGGEQYF